The sequence of this T cell receptor (beta chain) was determined in a study of shared clonotypes between healthy human individuals. Overall study context: The people who gave samples were a couple of women and a few men aged 18 to 49.

Adult donors, all healthy and HIV-negative, had no recent acute infections or vaccinations. Amplification in unsorted PBMC replicate PCRs started from 250 to 350 ng DNA, which equals 28,000 or so T cell genomes. PBMC DNA, left unsorted, was sequenced on ten immunoSEQ deep assay plates. TCRdb's table, derived via immunoSEQ multiplex PCR, lists solely in-frame clones and lacks some. The sample has 450,000 to 500,000 clones, roughly 80% seen once. The source is a woman aged 40-49 years in good health. Some clones in this sample may be carry-over from other donors' samples. Sequenced material: PBMCs.

This chain's CDR3 is CASSFESDRSNYGYTF. CDR3 nucleotide sequence: TGTGCCAGCAGTTTTGAGTCCGACAGGAGCAACTATGGCTACACCTTC. The chain links TRBV28 to TRBJ1-2, with D perhaps TRBD1 (6 bases). The CDR3 runs to 16 residues. V was cut by 3 bases and J by 2 bases, with 16 bases left in between. Germline V gene lookup returns CDR1 MDHEN and CDR2 SYDVKM.